This T cell receptor beta chain appears in the sequencing data of a study of Graves' ophthalmopathy and Graves' hyperthyroidism. Background on the study: The blood sample was drawn at first diagnosis and before any treatment.

TCR beta CDR3 regions were amplified from RNA transcripts. HTBI primers served in a first-round RT-PCR, which a second-round multiplex PCR followed. TCRdb processed the multiplex PCR reads anew with MiXCR; each CDR3 protein has one entry. Of some 400,000 distinct CDR3 sequences in the sample, 15% to 20% were seen once. Points on this clonotype: Its antigen is undetermined.

Germline loops: CDR1 MNHNS, CDR2 SASEGT. The CDR3 sequence is 12 residues long. Trimming took 6 bases from V and 2 from J, leaving 8 bases between them. Regarding the study as a whole: A classifier, a 13-signature model, separated ophthalmopathy from stable hyperthyroidism with approximately 88% sensitivity and about 83% specificity.

This receptor was identified in a woman aged 18-30 years with Graves' ophthalmopathy. The sequenced sample was peripheral blood. The chain recombines TRBV6-1 with TRBJ2-7; D perhaps matches TRBD2 (5 bases). The CDR3 DNA reads TGTGCCAGCAGGGACGGGACCTACGAGCAGTACTTC. It is translated as CASRDGTYEQYF.